This TCR beta chain was documented in a study of blood T cell repertoires in COVID-19. This CDR3 has 11 residues. Germline V gives CDR1 DFQATT, CDR2 SNEGSKA (reference sequence). Trimming pared 7 bases from V and 4 bases from J, leaving 8 bases between. In the original workflow: Amplifying reference gene primers gave estimates of nucleated cell counts. Sequencing was performed with immunoSEQ multiplex PCR; in TCRdb, only in-frame clones are kept and a portion is missing. V and J calls plus clone size are reproduced from that table; the DNA served to infer D and trimming. The sample includes 350,000 or so clones, about 86% seen only once; the top ten take roughly 3%.

The sequence derives from a man between 25 and 39 years old with active or convalescent COVID-19. The sequenced material came from peripheral blood. The chain combines TRBV20-1 with TRBJ1-3; D is possibly TRBD1 (6 bases). CDR3 nucleotides: TGCAGTGGGGGGACAGGAAACACCATATATTTT. Translated, it gives CSGGTGNTIYF.